This TCR beta chain was captured in a study of Ad26.COV2.S vaccination and SARS-CoV-2 variants. Whole-study context: Ad26.COV2.S, an intramuscular injection, was given once or twice 56 days apart.

This clone was counted between two and nine times. Its antigen remains unidentified. Some clones are missing from TCRdb's copy, which holds only in-frame ones; the method was immunoSEQ multiplex PCR. This sample has some 520,000 clones, with around nine tenths found just once. Treatment here: around 19 received Ad26.COV2.S at low or high dose, single or two shots; roughly five received placebo; per-sample allocation not given. It was on day 63 after the first vaccine or placebo injection that samples were taken. In the vaccine, an Ad26 vector expressed the SARS-CoV-2 spike of the Wuhan strain. Study-level results: CD8+ and CD4+ T cells specific for spike reportedly responded with substantial breadth after vaccination.

Germline V gives CDR1 SNHLY, CDR2 FYNNEI. CDR3 length equals 13 residues. V was cut by 3 bases and J by 8 bases, with 11 bases left in between. The sequence derives from a person between 18 and 60 years old who received the Ad26.COV2.S COVID-19 vaccine or a placebo. The chain links TRBV2 to TRBJ2-1; D might be TRBD2 (5 bases). This sample comprised peripheral blood, obtained in a trial of Ad26.COV2.S vaccine versus placebo. The CDR3 nucleotides read TGTGCCAGCAGTGATCAGGTCGGGGATGAGCAGTTCTTC. Residues: CASSDQVGDEQFF. Supplemented by reference TRBV2 and TRBJ2-1, the full variable domain reads EPEVTQTPSHQVTQMGQEVILRCVPISNHLYFYWYRQILGQKVEFLVSFYNNEISEKSEIFDDQFSVERPDGSNFTLKIRSTKLEDSAMYFCASSDQVGDEQFFGPGTRLTVL.